These 4 T cell receptor beta chains were all obtained from the same sample, sequenced in a study of blood T cell repertoires in COVID-19. Produced via immunoSEQ multiplex PCR; TCRdb's table is partial and in-frame only. There are 75,000 to 100,000 clones in the sample; 80% to 90% occur only once, and around 4.5% lies in the top ten. Sequencing was carried out using peripheral blood. The source of these receptors is a woman of 80 years or more with acute or convalescent COVID-19.

The chain couples TRBV14 to TRBJ1-1; D not certain. Deletions cut 0 bases from V and 5 bases from J, with 10 bases between. This CDR3 spans 14 amino acids. Germline CDR1 SGHDN, CDR2 FVKESK. The CDR3 loop reads CASSQDFAGTEAFF. In DNA form, the CDR3 reads TGTGCCAGCAGCCAAGATTTCGCGGGTACTGAAGCTTTCTTT. Filled out from reference TRBV14 and TRBJ1-1, the complete variable domain reads EAGVTQFPSHSVIEKGQTVTLRCDPISGHDNLYWYRRVMGKEIKFLLHFVKESKQDESGMPNNRFLAERTGGTYSTLKVQPAELEDSGVYFCASSQDFAGTEAFFGQGTRLTVV.

The genes are TRBV19 and TRBJ1-2; 8 bases map to TRBD1. The CDR3 has 14 amino acids. Germline V gene lookup returns CDR1 LNHDA and CDR2 SQIVND (reference sequence). Germline trimming cut 3 bases from V and 14 bases from J; bases unmatched to any gene: 14. The CDR3 region has the DNA TGTGCCAGTAGTATCCTTGGACAGGGCTTGGGAAAAACCTTC. Translation: CASSILGQGLGKTF.

The chain combines TRBV5-6 with TRBJ2-2, with D possibly being TRBD2 (5 bases). V was trimmed by 7 bases and J by 4 bases, leaving 17 bases between them. The CDR3 consists of 15 residues. In germline, CDR1 is SGHDT, CDR2 YYEEEE. The CDR3 DNA sequence: TGTGCCAGCCAATGGGGAATAGGAGGCACCGGGGAGCTGTTTTTT. The encoded protein is CASQWGIGGTGELFF.

Note on this clone: Germline and junction disagree at one end, which may indicate a read error. The chain couples TRBV6-6 to TRBJ1-6; D unclear. CDR1 and CDR2 from the germline V gene are MNHNY and SVGAGI (reference sequence). The CDR3 is 16 amino acids. The CDR3 sequence is CASRYSSWEAHSPLHF. CDR3 in DNA: TGTGCCAGCAGGTACTCTAGTTGGGAGGCTCACTCACCCCTCCACTTT.